This T cell receptor (beta chain) came from a study of blood T cell repertoires in COVID-19. Turning to the study itself: The United States, Italy and Spain were the sources of the acute and convalescent COVID-19 samples.

Per the authors' pipeline: Amplification from reference gene primers served as the basis for estimated nucleated cell counts. The method was immunoSEQ multiplex PCR; TCRdb's version includes in-frame clones alone and lacks a portion of them. The V and J calls and clone size come from that table; D and trimming were worked out from the DNA. The sample has about 140,000 clones; around 84% are singletons. V was clipped by 0 bases and J by 4 bases, with 13 bases between them. Germline-derived CDR1 and CDR2 are MNHNY and SVGAGI (reference sequence). CDR3 size: 16 residues. The V and J genes are TRBV6-6 and TRBJ1-3, with a possible D match to TRBD1 (5 bases). This sequence originates from a woman aged 55-70 years with acute or convalescent COVID-19. Sequenced sample: peripheral blood. The CDR3 bases are TGTGCCAGCAGTTACTCGAGAGACAGCCGGGGAAACACCATATATTTT. Its translation: CASSYSRDSRGNTIYF.